These 32 T cell receptor beta chains were all obtained from the same sample, sequenced in a study of T-cell reconstitution after alpha-beta-depleted transplantation in children (dated by TCRdb to between 2015 and 2016). Receptor libraries were prepared by PCR. The sample was run on an Illumina HiSeq 2500. Molecular barcoding was employed in the preparation of TCR libraries, with unique molecular identifiers being used to normalize TCRbeta repertoire quantification. Through fastp at Q25 and MiXCR, TCRdb rebuilt clones from the public reads, retaining in-frame beta chains. One record per CDR3 amino acid sequence lists the most common genes and DNA. The sample includes roughly 350,000 distinct CDR3 sequences, with about 16% observed a single time. Roughly 40% of the sample goes to the ten largest clones. What the treatment or condition label conveys for this sample: allogeneic hematopoietic cell transplantation with graft depleted of TCRalphabeta T cells and CD19 B cells.

The specimen was PBMCs, mostly from graft donor cells, collected 360 days after TCRalphabeta/CD19-depleted stem cell transplant. These receptors came from a male patient between 2 and 10 years old who had a stem cell transplant for acute lymphoblastic leukemia, so the T cells may come from the graft donor.

This sequence joins TRBV6-6 and TRBJ1-1; unclear D gene. The CDR3 is 13 residues long. V was shortened by 2 bases and J by 1 base, with 5 bases between the two germline ends. Germline assignment: CDR1 MNHNY and CDR2 SVGAGI (reference sequence). CDR3 sequence: CASSYERNTEAFF. In nucleotides, the CDR3 is TGTGCCAGCAGTTACGAGAGGAACACTGAAGCTTTCTTT.

Only a few counts were recorded for this clonotype. The genes are TRBV6-5 and TRBJ2-1, with D possibly matching TRBD2 (5 bases). Germline CDR1 is MNHEY and CDR2 is SVGAGI. Trimming removed 2 bases at V and 0 bases at J, with 8 bases between. The CDR3 spans 15 residues. In DNA form, the CDR3 reads TGTGCCAGCAGTTACATTGGGAGCTCCTACAATGAGCAGTTCTTC. Encoded protein: CASSYIGSSYNEQFF.

This chain uses TRBV5-1 with TRBJ1-5, with 7 bases identical to TRBD1. This CDR3 comprises 15 residues. Germline V lookup: CDR1 SGHRS, CDR2 YFSETQ. V lost 4 bases to trimming and J lost 2 bases; unmatched junction nucleotides: 6. CDR3 in amino acids: CASSLQGQRNQPQHF. The DNA of the CDR3 is TGCGCCAGCAGCCTACAGGGACAGCGCAATCAGCCCCAGCATTTT.

The V and J genes are TRBV7-2 and TRBJ2-7; 9 bases fit TRBD1. There are 14 residues in the CDR3. Germline V gives CDR1 SGHTA, CDR2 FQGNSA. The V and J ends lost 5 bases and 5 bases, in that order; junction bases with no gene match: 7. CDR3 sequence: CASSAGQGPNEQYF. The CDR3 DNA follows: TGTGCCAGCAGCGCGGGACAGGGTCCCAACGAGCAGTACTTC.

In its sample, this clonotype was seen many times. The chain combines TRBV29-1 with TRBJ2-5; no clear D gene. Germline CDR1 and CDR2: SQVTM and ANQGSEA. This CDR3 comprises 13 residues. With 4 bases removed from V and 4 bases from J, the gap between germline ends came to 13 bases. Written as DNA, the CDR3 is TGCAGCGTTGCCTCTTACCCGGGAGAGACCCAGTACTTC. This gives the protein CSVASYPGETQYF.

The chain has TRBV6-5 and TRBJ1-1; 8 nucleotides align to TRBD1. CDR3 length equals 15 residues. Looked up from germline, CDR1 is MNHEY and CDR2 is SVGAGI. The ends lost 1 base at V and 4 bases at J; junction bases unmatched: 5. The CDR3 loop is CASSYLTGGGTEAFF. The CDR3 DNA reads as TGTGCCAGCAGTTACTTAACAGGGGGAGGCACTGAAGCTTTCTTT.

This clonotype was counted at least ten times. The chain couples TRBV5-1 to TRBJ2-7; D is unresolved. CDR3 length equals 12 residues. Germline V CDR1 and CDR2: SGHRS, YFSETQ. Trimming stripped 5 bases from V and 0 bases from J, with 6 bases between. The CDR3 region is CASRGDSYEQYF. CDR3 in DNA: TGCGCCAGCAGAGGTGACTCCTACGAGCAGTACTTC.

The chain couples TRBV29-1 to TRBJ1-5, with a possible D match to TRBD1 (5 bases). From germline, CDR1 is SQVTM and CDR2 ANQGSEA. The CDR3 is made up of 12 amino acids. V gave up 7 bases and J gave up 0 bases, with 7 bases separating them. In DNA, the CDR3 is TGCAGCGCTGGGACTAGCAATCAGCCCCAGCATTTT. Encoded protein: CSAGTSNQPQHF.

The chain employs TRBV12-3 or TRBV12-4 and TRBJ2-1; 14 bases are shared with TRBD2. V gave up 6 bases and J gave up 10 bases; unmatched junction bases: 5. CDR3 length: 14 amino acids. CDR3 nucleotide sequence: TGTGCCAGCAGGGGGACTAGCGGGAGAAGAGAGCAGTTCTTC. Its translation is CASRGTSGRREQFF.

V gene TRBV7-3 combines with J gene TRBJ2-1; possibly TRBD2 for D (5 bases). Trimming stripped 5 bases from V and 1 base from J, with 18 bases between. The germline CDR1 and CDR2 sequences are SGHTA and FQGTGA. The CDR3 spans 17 residues. CDR3 sequence: CASSTPSSSGSYNEQFF. In DNA, the CDR3 is TGTGCCAGCAGCACGCCCTCTAGCTCGGGATCCTACAATGAGCAGTTCTTC.

This clonotype showed up many times. The chain has TRBV7-9 and TRBJ2-5, with TRBD2 matching over 11 bases. The CDR3 contains 15 residues. The V gene's germline CDR1 is SEHNR and CDR2 FQNEAQ (reference sequence). The V and J ends lost 3 bases and 3 bases, in that order; junction bases with no gene match: 3. DNA for the CDR3: TGTGCCAGCAGCTTCCCGACTAGCGGGAAAGAGACCCAGTACTTC. This encodes CASSFPTSGKETQYF.

Comments on this clonotype: A read error is possible here, since a much larger clone lies one base away. V and J are TRBV7-4 and TRBJ1-1; D remains ambiguous. Germline V CDR1 and CDR2: SGHVT, SQSDAQ. The CDR3 totals 14 residues. CDR3 nucleotide sequence: TGTGCCAGCAGCTCAATACATGCGAACACTGAACCTTTCTTT. It is translated as CASSSIHANTEPFF.

V gene TRBV18 combines with J gene TRBJ1-1; TRBD1 aligns across 10 bases. Germline CDR1 is KGHSH and CDR2 is LQKENI. The V and J ends lost 6 bases and 4 bases, in that order; junction bases with no gene match: 5. The CDR3 has 14 amino acids. CDR3 sequence reads: CASSQGQGVTEAFF. As DNA, the CDR3 is TGTGCCAGCTCGCAAGGACAGGGGGTCACTGAAGCTTTCTTT.

The chain couples TRBV11-2 to TRBJ2-1, with TRBD1 matching 8 bases. Germline CDR1 is SGHAT and CDR2 is FQNNGV. J gave up 0 bases and V 3 bases, and 1 base lay outside the gene matches. This CDR3 has 15 residues. The CDR3 region has the DNA TGTGCCAGCAGCTTGGACAGGGTCTCCTACAATGAGCAGTTCTTC. Translated, it gives CASSLDRVSYNEQFF.

This clonotype turned up a few times. This chain uses TRBV29-1 with TRBJ2-5; TRBD1 matches at 7 bases. CDR3 length: 14 amino acids. V shed 6 bases and J 4 bases; nucleotides not matched to a gene: 11. Germline V gene lookup returns CDR1 SQVTM and CDR2 ANQGSEA. The CDR3 here is CSVGVQGGRETQYF. For the CDR3, the DNA is TGCAGCGTAGGGGTGCAAGGGGGCAGAGAGACCCAGTACTTC.

There are a few counts of this clonotype. The chain uses TRBV12-3 or TRBV12-4 and TRBJ2-2; 8 bases are shared with TRBD1. The ends lost 5 bases at V and 7 bases at J; junction bases unmatched: 6. The CDR3 has 14 residues. CDR3: CASSRTGQGGELFF. CDR3 in DNA: TGTGCCAGCAGTAGGACAGGGCAAGGCGGGGAGCTGTTTTTT.

This clonotype showed up many times. The chain uses TRBV3-1 and TRBJ2-3, with no clear D. The CDR3 sequence is 13 residues long. The V end lost 0 bases, the J end lost 8 bases, and 9 bases lay between the germline ends. Germline V CDR1 and CDR2: LGHDT, YNNKEL (reference sequence). The CDR3 DNA sequence: TGTGCCAGCAGCCAAGACGGATACAGTACGCAGTATTTT. Translating it yields CASSQDGYSTQYF.

Only a few counts were recorded for this clonotype. CDR3 DNA: TGTGCCAGCAGCCAGAGGGTCCCCTCCACGATGGGAGAGCAGTACTTC. Translated, it gives CASSQRVPSTMGEQYF. The V call is TRBV3-1, the J call TRBJ2-7; D is possibly TRBD2 (5 bases). Germline V gene lookup returns CDR1 LGHDT and CDR2 YNNKEL (reference sequence). Trimming took off 3 bases at V and 7 bases at J, with 22 bases between the two ends. The CDR3 totals 16 residues.

This chain links TRBV20-1 with TRBJ2-7; D not certain. The length of the CDR3 is 15 residues. V was trimmed by 6 bases and J by 0 bases, leaving 18 bases between them. Per the germline V gene, CDR1 is DFQATT and CDR2 is SNEGSKA (reference sequence). Here the CDR3 reads CSAPKGSSFSYEQYF. CDR3 DNA sequence: TGCAGTGCCCCTAAGGGTAGCAGCTTCTCCTACGAGCAGTACTTC.

This sequence joins TRBV10-3 and TRBJ2-7, with 13 nucleotides matching TRBD2. V gave up 9 bases and J gave up 2 bases; unmatched junction bases: 10. This CDR3 has 16 residues. Germline-derived CDR1 and CDR2 are ENHRY and SYGVKD. CDR3 amino acids: CAITPGLAGYPYEQYF. The CDR3 region has the DNA TGTGCCATAACCCCGGGACTAGCGGGATATCCCTACGAGCAGTACTTC.

The table lists this clonotype with many counts. The chain employs TRBV7-2 and TRBJ2-3, with 9 bases that match TRBD2. V was clipped by 5 bases and J by 6 bases; unmatched bases: 9. The CDR3 is made up of 15 amino acids. The V gene's germline CDR1 is SGHTA and CDR2 FQGNSA. The CDR3 nucleotides read TGTGCCAGCAGCCCCCTTAGCGGGAGATATGATACGCAGTATTTT. Translation gives CASSPLSGRYDTQYF.

This clonotype has a handful of counts. V and J are TRBV9 and TRBJ2-5; 7 bases map to TRBD2. Germline V gene sequence: CDR1 SGDLS, CDR2 YYNGEE. The CDR3 totals 15 residues. The V gene end was trimmed by 0 bases and the J gene end by 3 bases; junction bases not matched to a gene: 5. Written as DNA, the CDR3 is TGTGCCAGCAGCGTAGGCGCGGGAGTAGAAGAGACCCAGTACTTC. Translating it yields CASSVGAGVEETQYF. The whole variable domain, remainder taken from reference TRBV9 and TRBJ2-5, is DSGVTQTPKHLITATGQRVTLRCSPRSGDLSVYWYQQSLDQGLQFLIQYYNGEERAKGNILERFSAQQFPDLHSELNLSSLELGDSALYFCASSVGAGVEETQYFGPGTRLLVL.

The chain links TRBV27 to TRBJ1-1; 10 bases agree with TRBD1. Germline values: CDR1 MNHEY, CDR2 SMNVEV (reference sequence). Unmatched junction bases numbered 6, after V lost 0 bases and J lost 8 bases. The CDR3 runs to 15 residues. CDR3 loop: CASSLSGQGSYEAFF. CDR3 sequence (DNA): TGTGCCAGCAGTTTATCGGGACAGGGGTCCTACGAAGCTTTCTTT.

This clonotype was found a few times. This chain uses TRBV21-1 with TRBJ2-3; the table gives TRBD2 as D, unverified against the DNA. TRBV21-1 is a listed pseudogene. The CDR3 covers 21 residues. DNA for the CDR3: TGTGCCAGCAGCAAAAGGCAGCCTTTAGGGACTAGCGGGGGCAGCACAGATACGCAGTATTTT. It encodes CASSKRQPLGTSGGSTDTQYF.

The chain joins TRBV20-1 to TRBJ2-1; 8 bases match TRBD2. The CDR3 totals 18 residues. The V segment lost 6 bases and the J segment 2 bases; nucleotides outside the gene matches: 18. Germline V CDR1 and CDR2: DFQATT, SNEGSKA (reference sequence). CDR3 protein: CSAPGRGGPTNPYNEQFF. The CDR3 DNA follows: TGCAGTGCCCCCGGGAGGGGAGGGCCAACAAACCCCTACAATGAGCAGTTCTTC.

A few counts support this clonotype. The V and J genes are TRBV29-1 and TRBJ2-2; possibly TRBD1 for D (5 bases). The germline gives CDR1 SQVTM, CDR2 ANQGSEA. V shed 3 bases and J shed 7 bases, with 9 bases lying between them. This CDR3 region has 12 residues. The CDR3 bases are TGCAGCGTTGAGGGGCTAGGCGGGGAGCTGTTTTTT. Amino acid sequence: CSVEGLGGELFF.

The chain's CDR3 is CASSVPSLGEQYF. The CDR3 DNA is TGTGCCAGCTCCGTACCCTCCCTGGGCGAGCAGTACTTC. V is TRBV6-1 and J is TRBJ2-7; D not certain. The V end was cut by 8 bases, the J end by 6 bases, with 17 bases between. CDR3 length: 13 residues. Germline assignment: CDR1 MNHNS and CDR2 SASEGT.

This clonotype has only a few counts. The chain uses TRBV27 and TRBJ1-1, with no clear D. Trimming shortened V by 2 bases and J by 4 bases, and 11 bases separated the two germline ends. The CDR3 runs 14 residues. Per the germline V gene, CDR1 is MNHEY and CDR2 is SMNVEV (reference sequence). This CDR3 reads CASSLVDPATEAFF. CDR3 DNA: TGTGCCAGCAGTTTAGTTGATCCGGCCACTGAAGCTTTCTTT.

This rearrangement joins TRBV12-3 or TRBV12-4 to TRBJ1-2; 7 nucleotides match TRBD1. This CDR3 comprises 14 residues. With 1 base clipped from V and 8 bases from J, the junction kept 7 bases outside the gene matches. The CDR3 DNA reads as TGTGCCAGCAGTTTAGGAAACAGGGGTGGGGGCTACACCTTC. It specifies CASSLGNRGGGYTF.

This clonotype showed up just a few times. J is TRBJ2-7 and V is TRBV5-1, with D possibly called TRBD1 or TRBD2 (6 bases each). The CDR3 is made up of 17 amino acids. Trimming left V 4 bases short and J 0 bases short, with 20 bases between. Germline V gives CDR1 SGHRS, CDR2 YFSETQ. In nucleotides, the CDR3 is TGCGCCAGCAGCCCGGAGGTCGGGGGCAGGAACTCCTACGAGCAGTACTTC. Translated, it gives CASSPEVGGRNSYEQYF.

This clonotype has ten or more counts. CDR3 sequence (DNA): TGCAGCGTTGATCACGGGACAGTACAAGAGACCCAGTACTTC. Translated: CSVDHGTVQETQYF. This chain connects TRBV29-1 to TRBJ2-5; 7 nucleotides align to TRBD1. This CDR3 region has 14 residues. V lost 3 bases to trimming and J lost 2 bases; unmatched junction nucleotides: 6. The germline V gene encodes CDR1 SQVTM and CDR2 ANQGSEA.

The chain is built from TRBV11-2 and TRBJ2-7; D ambiguous. Trimming stripped 1 base from V and 0 bases from J, with 10 bases between. Looked up from germline, CDR1 is SGHAT and CDR2 is FQNNGV. CDR3 length: 15 amino acids. This chain's CDR3 is CASSLGVRSSYEQYF. For the CDR3, the DNA is TGTGCCAGCAGCTTAGGTGTACGTAGCTCCTACGAGCAGTACTTC.